Reported below is one T cell receptor beta chain. No antigen is known for it. PCR used 60 Vbeta primers and 13 Jbeta primers. Produced via immunoSEQ multiplex PCR; TCRdb's table is partial and in-frame only. The sample holds about 110,000 clones, about 70% seen once. This sample stems from a study of cytomegalovirus exposure and HLA in healthy donors. Germline CDR1 GTSNPN, CDR2 SVGIG (reference sequence). CDR3 length: 15 amino acids. The ends lost 3 bases at V and 2 bases at J; junction bases unmatched: 8. Whole-study findings and limits: One cluster of highly shared sequence variants probably arose as a sequencing artifact. Further analysis was carried out later, and it showed several of the most significant clusters appearing linked to common viral pathogens. A later analysis revealed that TCR association rates differed between HLA loci, peaking at DRB1 and bottoming out at HLA-C. Altogether, some 170 TCR beta chains were recorded as cytomegalovirus-associated.

The genes are TRBV30 and TRBJ2-3, with TRBD2 matching 7 bases. The specimen sequenced was PBMCs. This receptor was obtained from a female donor in good health and CMV-seronegative. In nucleotides, the CDR3 is TGTGCCTGGAGCCTGCGAGCGGGGCCCACAGATACGCAGTATTTT. This translates into CAWSLRAGPTDTQYF.